The rows below give T cell receptor beta chains drawn from one sample of a study of blood T cell repertoires in COVID-19. This table comes from immunoSEQ multiplex PCR, and its TCRdb copy is limited to in-frame clones, with some not included. The sample consists of about 210,000 clones, approximately 84% of them appearing once. The sequenced sample was peripheral blood. All receptors come from a woman of 80 years or more with COVID-19, enrolled during active disease. CDR3s include the opening cysteine and the closing phenylalanine or tryptophan. D genes are given only for firm matches. A clone size is listed for some rows: how often the clone was seen (once, few, many), or a class if it is expanded.

J	size	D	V	CDR3	DNA
TRBJ2-7	-	TRBD1	TRBV10-1	CASSVGQGAYEQYF	TGCGCCAGCAGTGTGGGACAGGGGGCCTACGAGCAGTACTTC
TRBJ1-1	-	TRBD1	TRBV19	CASSKTGVGTEAFF	TGTGCCAGTAGTAAGACAGGGGTAGGCACTGAAGCTTTCTTT
TRBJ1-1	-	-	TRBV28	CASSLHRVRNEAFF	TGTGCCAGCAGTCTCCACAGGGTTAGGAATGAAGCTTTCTTT
TRBJ2-6	-	-	TRBV5-1	CASSLGTGTSGANVLTF	TGCGCCAGCAGCTTGGGAACCGGGACATCTGGGGCCAACGTCCTGACTTTC
TRBJ1-2	once	-	TRBV3-1/TRBV3-2	CASSQDRGYTF	TGTGCCAGCAGCCAAGATCGTGGCTACACCTTC
TRBJ2-1	once	-	TRBV19	CASSKGKHQEQFF	TGTGCCAGTAGTAAGGGGAAACATCAAGAGCAGTTCTTC
TRBJ1-2	-	TRBD1	TRBV6-5	CASSPRQGEGYTF	TGTGCCAGCAGTCCCCGACAGGGGGAAGGCTACACCTTC
TRBJ2-3	-	TRBD2	TRBV10-3	CAIAATGGDTQYF	TGTGCCATCGCCGCCACCGGGGGGGATACGCAGTATTTT
TRBJ1-2	-	-	TRBV3-1/TRBV3-2	CASTYGGGSGYTF	TGTGCCAGCACCTATGGCGGCGGTTCTGGCTACACCTTC
TRBJ1-2	-	TRBD1	TRBV5-6	CASSLGQGALLGYGYTF	TGTGCCAGCAGCTTGGGACAGGGGGCGCTTTTAGGCTATGGCTACACCTTC
TRBJ2-3	-	-	TRBV11-2	CASSSRDRRGTQYF	TGTGCCAGCAGCTCCCGGGACCGGAGGGGTACGCAGTATTTT
TRBJ1-6	-	TRBD1	TRBV3-1/TRBV3-2	CASSHGTGNSPLHF	TGTGCCAGCAGCCATGGGACAGGGAATTCACCCCTCCACTTT
TRBJ1-2	once	-	TRBV3-1/TRBV3-2	CASSQSQLNGYTF	TGTGCCAGCAGCCAATCACAGCTTAATGGCTACACCTTC
TRBJ2-1	-	TRBD2	TRBV5-1	CASSLQAGGPTTSYNEQFF	TGCGCCAGCAGCTTACAAGCGGGAGGGCCAACAACCTCCTACAATGAGCAGTTCTTC
TRBJ2-2	few	TRBD1	TRBV5-8	CASSRWTGVGETGELFF	TGTGCCAGCAGTCGATGGACAGGGGTTGGGGAGACCGGGGAGCTGTTTTTT
TRBJ2-1	once	-	TRBV7-2	CASSPDRGTYNEQFF	TGTGCCAGCAGCCCTGACAGAGGAACCTACAATGAGCAGTTCTTC
TRBJ2-3	-	TRBD1	TRBV5-1	CASSPGQGPDTQYF	TGCGCCAGCAGCCCGGGACAGGGCCCAGATACGCAGTATTTT
TRBJ2-2	-	TRBD2	TRBV5-1	CASGGLASTGELFF	TGCGCCAGCGGGGGACTAGCGAGCACCGGGGAGCTGTTTTTT
TRBJ1-4	once	-	TRBV5-1	CASSWGRVSEKLFF	TGCGCCAGCAGCTGGGGCCGGGTCTCGGAAAAACTGTTTTTT
TRBJ1-6	once	-	TRBV21-1	CASSSTYNSPLHF	TGTGCCAGCAGCAGTACTTATAATTCACCCCTCCACTTT
TRBJ1-2	-	-	TRBV10-3	CAISGGWTDGYTF	TGTGCCATCAGTGGAGGTTGGACAGATGGCTACACCTTC
TRBJ2-2	once	-	TRBV9	CASSVGTVPGELFF	TGTGCCAGCAGCGTGGGTACAGTCCCCGGGGAGCTGTTTTTT
TRBJ1-3	-	-	TRBV4-1	CASSQAPFRGPAGNTIYF	TGCGCCAGCAGCCAAGCCCCTTTCCGTGGGCCCGCTGGAAACACCATATATTTT
TRBJ2-7	-	TRBD1	TRBV5-4	CASSGQAYGQYF	TGTGCCAGCTCGGGACAGGCCTACGGGCAGTACTTC
TRBJ1-2	-	-	TRBV2	CASSESAGNYGYTF	TGTGCCAGCAGTGAATCGGCGGGTAACTATGGCTACACCTTC
TRBJ2-4	-	-	TRBV7-9	CASSPASDIQYF	TGTGCCAGCAGCCCCGCGAGTGACATTCAGTACTTC
TRBJ1-5	-	-	TRBV7-2	CASSQGFDQPQHF	TGTGCCAGCAGCCAGGGGTTCGATCAGCCCCAGCATTTT
TRBJ2-3	-	TRBD2	TRBV28	CASVRPGTSGIF	TGTGCCAGCGTACGCCCCGGGACTAGCGGTATTTTT
TRBJ2-2	-	-	TRBV5-1	CASSPTGYTGELFF	TGCGCCAGCAGTCCTACAGGGTACACCGGGGAGCTGTTTTTT
TRBJ1-6	-	-	TRBV6-5	CASSYSVQGAPPLHF	TGTGCCAGCAGTTACTCGGTTCAGGGCGCTCCACCCCTCCACTTT
TRBJ2-5	-	TRBD2	TRBV2	CASSETSGSKTQYF	TGTGCCAGCAGCGAGACTAGCGGGAGTAAGACCCAGTACTTC
TRBJ1-2	-	-	TRBV5-6	CATLTQGNYGYTF	TGTGCCACCCTGACTCAGGGAAACTATGGCTACACCTTC
TRBJ1-1	few	-	TRBV5-1	CASSPSGTREAFF	TGCGCCAGCAGCCCGTCAGGGACACGCGAAGCTTTCTTT
TRBJ2-5	-	TRBD1	TRBV6-5	CASSTGALSQYF	TGTGCCAGCAGTACAGGGGCCTTGTCCCAGTACTTC
TRBJ1-4	-	-	TRBV12-3/TRBV12-4	CASSPRPGKLFF	TGTGCCAGCAGTCCCCGTCCGGGAAAACTGTTTTTT
TRBJ2-5	-	-	TRBV18	CASSPLAAGASRETQYF	TGTGCCAGCTCACCCCTGGCCGCGGGGGCTTCAAGAGAGACCCAGTACTTC
TRBJ2-7	-	TRBD1	TRBV5-1	CASSPLAGTGGYEQYF	TGCGCCAGCAGCCCGCTCGCCGGGACAGGGGGCTACGAGCAGTACTTC
TRBJ2-6	-	-	TRBV5-5	CASSNVPGSGANVLTF	TGTGCCAGCAGCAACGTCCCCGGCTCTGGGGCCAACGTCCTGACTTTC
TRBJ2-5	-	TRBD1	TRBV2	CASRAQRGQPYQETQYF	TGTGCCAGCCGAGCACAGAGGGGACAGCCGTACCAAGAGACCCAGTACTTC
TRBJ2-3	-	TRBD2	TRBV5-1	CASSGGDPADTQYF	TGCGCCAGCAGCGGGGGGGACCCCGCGGATACGCAGTATTTT
TRBJ2-3	-	TRBD2	TRBV4-1	CASSSGGQSADTQYF	TGCGCCAGCAGCTCGGGGGGGCAATCCGCAGATACGCAGTATTTT
TRBJ1-2	-	-	TRBV6-5	CASRQVVAYTF	TGTGCCAGCAGGCAGGTTGTTGCCTACACCTTC
TRBJ2-1	-	TRBD2	TRBV5-1	CASRTSGTYNEQFF	TGCGCCAGCCGGACTAGCGGTACCTACAATGAGCAGTTCTTC
TRBJ2-1	-	TRBD2	TRBV2	CASRLAGGRDEQFF	TGTGCCAGCCGGCTAGCGGGAGGGCGCGATGAGCAGTTCTTC
TRBJ2-7	-	-	TRBV4-1	CASSVALGAYEQYF	TGCGCCAGCAGCGTAGCCCTAGGGGCTTACGAGCAGTACTTC
TRBJ1-1	once	-	TRBV7-2	CASSPLTGNTEAFF	TGTGCCAGCAGCCCACTGACAGGGAACACTGAAGCTTTCTTT
TRBJ2-3	-	-	TRBV5-1	CASSPVGTDTQYF	TGCGCCAGCAGCCCGGTGGGCACAGATACGCAGTATTTT
TRBJ1-1	-	-	TRBV5-1	CASSFTRDTEAFF	TGCGCCAGCAGCTTCACCCGGGACACTGAAGCTTTCTTT
TRBJ1-1	-	-	TRBV5-1	CASSLGQTTEAFF	TGCGCCAGCAGCTTGGGGCAAACCACTGAAGCTTTCTTT
TRBJ1-1	-	-	TRBV5-4	CASSLRGGGAFF	TGTGCCAGCAGCTTGAGGGGGGGAGGGGCTTTCTTT
TRBJ2-3	once	-	TRBV6-2/TRBV6-3	CASSYVLRRTSTDTQYF	TGTGCCAGCAGTTACGTTTTAAGGCGGACTAGCACAGATACGCAGTATTTT
TRBJ2-7	-	TRBD1	TRBV5-4	CASSLGYRTGGEQYF	TGTGCCAGCAGCCTGGGGTATCGGACAGGGGGCGAGCAGTACTTC
TRBJ1-3	few	-	TRBV2	CASSRGSAVTIYF	TGTGCCAGCAGTAGGGGCTCGGCGGTCACCATATATTTT
TRBJ2-4	-	TRBD1	TRBV9	CASSPRTGLNIQYF	TGTGCCAGCAGCCCCAGGACAGGGCTGAACATTCAGTACTTC
TRBJ1-1	once	-	TRBV19	CASSIPLFSTARTEAFF	TGTGCCAGTAGTATACCGTTGTTCTCGACAGCGCGCACTGAAGCTTTCTTT